This TCR beta chain stems from a study of cytomegalovirus exposure and HLA in healthy donors. General study findings and limits: Researchers reported in a later analysis that a missense DCLRE1C variant was tied to TCR beta V- and J-gene trimming.

Details on this clone: Its antigen is as yet unknown.

Trimming shortened V by 4 bases and J by 0 bases, and 3 bases separated the two germline ends. The CDR3 totals 12 residues. Germline CDR1 and CDR2: SGHVS and FNYEAQ. Primers: 60 Vbeta forward and 13 Jbeta reverse. Sequencing used immunoSEQ multiplex PCR; TCRdb keeps in-frame clones, though not all of them. The table lists about 190,000 clones, approximately 84% of them singletons. The sequence was obtained from a man aged 45-60 years in good health and CMV-seronegative. Sequenced: PBMCs. The chain joins TRBV7-6 to TRBJ2-5, with no clear D. The CDR3 loop is CASSSYQETQYF. In DNA, the CDR3 is TGTGCCAGCAGCTCCTACCAAGAGACCCAGTACTTC.